These T cell receptor beta chains were read from a single sample in a study of cytomegalovirus exposure and HLA in healthy donors. TCRdb's table, derived via immunoSEQ multiplex PCR, lists solely in-frame clones and lacks some. The sample lists 75,000 to 100,000 clones; 76% were seen once. Material for sequencing was PBMCs. The receptors were sampled from a woman aged 60-75 years in good health and CMV-seropositive. Each CDR3 is given with its conserved first and last residue. A D gene is named only where the DNA matches it firmly. Clone size is not always given. Where it is, it says once, few, many or a class for expanded clones.

-	TRBJ2-7	-	TRBV5-6	TGTGCCAGCAGCGAGCGTTCCTACGAGCAGTACTTC	CASSERSYEQYF
-	TRBJ1-2	-	TRBV19	TGTGCCAGTAGTATAGATCTGGTAACTGCTAACTATGGCTACACCTTC	CASSIDLVTANYGYTF
-	TRBJ1-4	TRBD1	TRBV5-6	TGTGCCAGCAGCACCGGGACAGGCTTTAATGAAAAACTGTTTTTT	CASSTGTGFNEKLFF
-	TRBJ1-1	-	TRBV6-6	TGTGCCAGCAGTTCCCCTCGCACTGAAGCTTTCTTT	CASSSPRTEAFF
-	TRBJ2-2	-	TRBV27	TGTGCCAGCCGCCGGGCGGGCACCGGGGAGCTGTTTTTT	CASRRAGTGELFF
-	TRBJ2-1	TRBD2	TRBV20-1	TGCAGTGCTAGCGGGAGGAATGAGCAGTTCTTC	CSASGRNEQFF
once	TRBJ2-5	TRBD1	TRBV30	TGTGCCTGGGGGCCGGGACAGGGCTCGGAGACCCAGTACTTC	CAWGPGQGSETQYF
-	TRBJ2-7	TRBD2	TRBV19	TGTGCCAGTAGTATATTTGGACCGACTAGCGGGAGGGATCTTGTAAGCTACGAGCAGTACTTC	CASSIFGPTSGRDLVSYEQYF
-	TRBJ2-5	-	TRBV27	TGTGCCAGCAGTTTATCACATGTGGGGGGAGAGACCCAGTACTTC	CASSLSHVGGETQYF
-	TRBJ1-2	-	TRBV10-2	TGCGCCAGCATGGTCTGGCCTTATGGCTACACCTTC	CASMVWPYGYTF
-	TRBJ2-7	-	TRBV5-1	TGCGCCAGCAGCTTGGTGGCGGGAAGACTACCCTACGAGCAGTACTTC	CASSLVAGRLPYEQYF
-	TRBJ1-1	-	TRBV27	TGTGCCAGCAGTAGCCGGGTGAACACTGAAGCTTTCTTT	CASSSRVNTEAFF
few	TRBJ2-7	-	TRBV27	TGTGCCAGCAGTTCCCCGGGCGAGCAGTACTTC	CASSSPGEQYF
few	TRBJ1-5	TRBD1	TRBV19	TGTGCCAGTTCCGGGACAGAACGATTTAGCAATCAGCCCCAGCATTTT	CASSGTERFSNQPQHF
-	TRBJ1-1	TRBD1	TRBV9	TGTGCCAGCAGCGCGACAGGGGTGGGCACTGAAGCTTTCTTT	CASSATGVGTEAFF
-	TRBJ2-1	-	TRBV18	TGTGCCAGCTCTCCGATAATGAGGGGGAATGAGCAGTTCTTC	CASSPIMRGNEQFF
-	TRBJ1-1	-	TRBV29-1	TGCAGCGTTCGGACAGTCAACACTGAAGCTTTCTTT	CSVRTVNTEAFF
many	TRBJ1-1	-	TRBV7-9	TGTGCCAGCAGCTTAAGTCGACTTAACACTGAAGCTTTCTTT	CASSLSRLNTEAFF
-	TRBJ2-7	TRBD2	TRBV5-6	TGTGCCAGCAGAGGCCCTATAGCGGGATCCTACGAGCAGTACTTC	CASRGPIAGSYEQYF
few	TRBJ1-1	-	TRBV5-1	TGCGCCAGCAGCGAGGACATGAACACTGAAGCTTTCTTT	CASSEDMNTEAFF
-	TRBJ2-1	TRBD1	TRBV4-1	TGCGCCAGCAGCCTACCGGAGACAGGGGCGGGTGAGCAGTTCTTC	CASSLPETGAGEQFF
few	TRBJ2-5	-	TRBV7-8	TGTGCCAGCAGCCCCCGGTTCGGGGATAGAGGGGAGACCCAGTACTTC	CASSPRFGDRGETQYF
-	TRBJ1-2	TRBD1	TRBV4-1	TGCGCCAGCAGCCCCCGGACAGGGGAGTCTAACTATGGCTACACCTTC	CASSPRTGESNYGYTF
few	TRBJ2-7	TRBD2	TRBV6-5	TGTGCCAGCAGTTACTCCCCTTCGGGAGGCCACGAGCAGTACTTC	CASSYSPSGGHEQYF